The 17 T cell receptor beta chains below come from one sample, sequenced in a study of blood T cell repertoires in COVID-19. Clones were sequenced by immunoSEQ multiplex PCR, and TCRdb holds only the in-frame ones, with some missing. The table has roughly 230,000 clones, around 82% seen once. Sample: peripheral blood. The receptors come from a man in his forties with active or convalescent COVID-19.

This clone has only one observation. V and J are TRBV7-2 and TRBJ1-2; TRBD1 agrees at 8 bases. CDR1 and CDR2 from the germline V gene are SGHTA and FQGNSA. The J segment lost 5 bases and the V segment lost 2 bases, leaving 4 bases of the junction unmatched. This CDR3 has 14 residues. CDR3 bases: TGTGCCAGCAGCTTACCACAGGGGGTGTATGGCTACACCTTC. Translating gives CASSLPQGVYGYTF.

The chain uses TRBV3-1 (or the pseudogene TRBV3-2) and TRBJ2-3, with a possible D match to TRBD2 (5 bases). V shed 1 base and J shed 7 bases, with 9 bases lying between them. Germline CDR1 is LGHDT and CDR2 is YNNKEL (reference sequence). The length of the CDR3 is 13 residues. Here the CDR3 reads CASSQVAGNTQYF. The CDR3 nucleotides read TGTGCCAGCAGCCAAGTAGCCGGGAATACGCAGTATTTT.

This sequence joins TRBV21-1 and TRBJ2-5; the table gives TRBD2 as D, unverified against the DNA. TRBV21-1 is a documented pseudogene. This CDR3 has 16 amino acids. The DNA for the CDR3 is TGTGCCAGCAACTTGGCCGGGACTAGTAAACAAGAGACCCAGTACTTC. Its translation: CASNLAGTSKQETQYF.

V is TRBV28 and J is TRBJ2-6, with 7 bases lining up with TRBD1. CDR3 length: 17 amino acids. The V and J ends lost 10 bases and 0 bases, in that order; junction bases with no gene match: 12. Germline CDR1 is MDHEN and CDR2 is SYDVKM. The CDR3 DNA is TGTGCCATCCCCGGGGACAGAGGCAGCTCTGGGGCCAACGTCCTGACTTTC. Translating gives CAIPGDRGSSGANVLTF.

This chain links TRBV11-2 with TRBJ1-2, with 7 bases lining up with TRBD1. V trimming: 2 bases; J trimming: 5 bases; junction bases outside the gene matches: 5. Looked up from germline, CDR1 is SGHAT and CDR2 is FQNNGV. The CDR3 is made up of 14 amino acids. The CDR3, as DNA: TGTGCCAGCAGCTTACAGGCAGGGGGTTATGGCTACACCTTC. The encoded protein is CASSLQAGGYGYTF.

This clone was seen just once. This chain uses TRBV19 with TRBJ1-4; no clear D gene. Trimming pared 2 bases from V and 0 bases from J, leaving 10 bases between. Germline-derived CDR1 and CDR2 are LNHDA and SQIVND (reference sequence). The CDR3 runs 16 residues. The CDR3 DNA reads TGTGCCAGTAGTATAACCCCGACAACAACTAATGAAAAACTGTTTTTT. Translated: CASSITPTTTNEKLFF.

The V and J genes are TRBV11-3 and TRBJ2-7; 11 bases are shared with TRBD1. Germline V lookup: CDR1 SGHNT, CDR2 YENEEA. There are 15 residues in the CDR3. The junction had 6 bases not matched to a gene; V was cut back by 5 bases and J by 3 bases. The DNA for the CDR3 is TGTGCCAGCAGCCCTCGGACAGGGGGCTACTACGAGCAGTACTTC. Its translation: CASSPRTGGYYEQYF. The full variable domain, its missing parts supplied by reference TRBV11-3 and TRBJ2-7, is EAGVVQSPRYKIIEKKQPVAFWCNPISGHNTLYWYLQNLGQGPELLIRYENEEAVDDSQLPKDRFSAERLKGVDSTLKIQPAELGDSAVYLCASSPRTGGYYEQYFGPGTRLTVT.

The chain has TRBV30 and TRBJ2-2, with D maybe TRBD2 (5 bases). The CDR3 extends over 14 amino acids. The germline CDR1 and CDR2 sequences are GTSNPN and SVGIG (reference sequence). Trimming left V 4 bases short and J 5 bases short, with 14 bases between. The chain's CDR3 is CAWNLGRRTGELFF. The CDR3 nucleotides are TGTGCCTGGAATCTTGGGCGGAGGACCGGGGAGCTGTTTTTT.

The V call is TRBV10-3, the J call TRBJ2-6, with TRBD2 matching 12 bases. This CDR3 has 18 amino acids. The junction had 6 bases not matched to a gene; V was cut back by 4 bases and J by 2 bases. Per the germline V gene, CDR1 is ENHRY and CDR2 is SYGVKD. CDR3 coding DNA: TGTGCCATCAGTGGGGCTAGCGGGAGGGAAGCTGGGGCCAACGTCCTGACTTTC. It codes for CAISGASGREAGANVLTF.

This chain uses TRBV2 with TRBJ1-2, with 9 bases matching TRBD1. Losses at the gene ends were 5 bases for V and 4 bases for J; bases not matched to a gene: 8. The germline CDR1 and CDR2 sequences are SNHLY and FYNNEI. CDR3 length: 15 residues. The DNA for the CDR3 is TGTGCCAGCAGTACCTTAACAGGGGGCCCCTATGGCTACACCTTC. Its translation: CASSTLTGGPYGYTF.

DNA for the CDR3: TGTGCCAGCAGCCCTGGGACTAGCGGGTTCACCTACAATGAGCAGTTCTTC. It translates to CASSPGTSGFTYNEQFF. The chain has TRBV11-3 and TRBJ2-1; 12 positions match TRBD2. The ends lost 5 bases at V and 2 bases at J; junction bases unmatched: 7. The CDR3 consists of 17 residues. Germline CDR1 is SGHNT and CDR2 is YENEEA.

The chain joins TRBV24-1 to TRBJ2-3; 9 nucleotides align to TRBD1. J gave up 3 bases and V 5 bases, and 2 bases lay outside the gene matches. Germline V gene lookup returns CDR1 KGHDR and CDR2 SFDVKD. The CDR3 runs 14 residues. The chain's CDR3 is CATSGDRVTDTQYF. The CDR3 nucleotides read TGTGCCACCAGTGGGGACAGGGTTACAGATACGCAGTATTTT.

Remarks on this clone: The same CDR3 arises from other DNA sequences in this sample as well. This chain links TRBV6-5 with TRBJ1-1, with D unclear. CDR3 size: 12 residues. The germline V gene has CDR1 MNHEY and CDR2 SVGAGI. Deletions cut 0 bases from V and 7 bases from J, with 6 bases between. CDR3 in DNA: TGTGCCAGCAGTTACTCGGGAGGTGAAGCTTTCTTT. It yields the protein CASSYSGGEAFF.

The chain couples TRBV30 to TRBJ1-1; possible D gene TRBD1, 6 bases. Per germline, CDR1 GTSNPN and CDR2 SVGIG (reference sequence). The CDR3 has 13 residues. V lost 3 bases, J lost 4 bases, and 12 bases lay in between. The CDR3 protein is CAWSRIGGTEAFF. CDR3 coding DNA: TGTGCCTGGAGCCGGATAGGGGGCACTGAAGCTTTCTTT.

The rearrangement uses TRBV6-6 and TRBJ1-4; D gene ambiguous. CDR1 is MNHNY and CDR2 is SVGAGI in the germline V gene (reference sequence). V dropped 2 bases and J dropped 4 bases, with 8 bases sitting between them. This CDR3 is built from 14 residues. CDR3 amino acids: CASSYPEGNEKLFF. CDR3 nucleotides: TGTGCCAGCAGTTACCCCGAGGGTAATGAAAAACTGTTTTTT.

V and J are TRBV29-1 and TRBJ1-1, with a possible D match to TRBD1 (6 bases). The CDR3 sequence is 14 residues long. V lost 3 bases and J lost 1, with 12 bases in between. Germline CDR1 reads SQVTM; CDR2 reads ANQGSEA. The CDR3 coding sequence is TGCAGCGTTGAGGGACACCTCTGGAACACTGAAGCTTTCTTT. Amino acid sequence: CSVEGHLWNTEAFF.

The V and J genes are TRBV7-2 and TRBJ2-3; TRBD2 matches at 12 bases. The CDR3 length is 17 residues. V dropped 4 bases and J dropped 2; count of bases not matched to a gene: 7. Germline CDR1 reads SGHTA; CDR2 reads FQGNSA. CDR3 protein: CASSSSSGGGYTDTQYF. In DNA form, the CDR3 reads TGTGCCAGCAGCTCCTCTAGCGGGGGGGGATACACAGATACGCAGTATTTT.